This T cell receptor beta chain was captured in a study of T-cell reconstitution after alpha-beta-depleted transplantation in children. Study conclusions and caveats: After one year, T-cell counts and TCRbeta diversity mostly came from new T cells. High day-60 TCRbeta diversity in some patients came from surviving recipient T cells and thymic progenitors.

In its sample, this clonotype was seen many times. No antigen is known for it. Unique molecular identifiers were used in preparing the TCRbeta library. Each CDR3 protein is one row after TCRdb ran MiXCR on the PCR reads. The sample lists 110,000 or so distinct CDR3 sequences, approximately 6.6% occurring once. Between the trimmed V and J ends, which lost 0 bases and 6 bases, there was a span of 10 bases. This CDR3 is built from 14 residues. Looked up from germline, CDR1 is SGHKS and CDR2 is YYEKEE (reference sequence). This chain uses TRBV5-5 with TRBJ1-5; D remains unclear. The receptor's source is a male patient aged 2 to 10 who had a stem cell transplant for acute lymphoblastic leukemia, so the T cells may come from the graft donor. Sequencing used PBMCs, mostly from graft donor cells, obtained 360 days after TCRalphabeta/CD19-depleted stem cell transplant. The CDR3 DNA reads as TGTGCCAGCAGCTTGGAACATGCCGGTCAGCCCCAGCATTTT. This gives the protein CASSLEHAGQPQHF.